The table lists the clone carrying this TCR beta chain with a few counts. V lost 2 bases and J lost 7; bases outside the gene matches: 12. Germline lookup yields CDR1 MNHEY and CDR2 SVGAGI. CDR3 length: 16 residues. A single record per CDR3 protein comes from TCRdb applying MiXCR to the RT-PCR reads. The sample lists tens of thousands of distinct CDR3 sequences, 26% occurring once. The data are from a study of patients and donors after allogeneic stem cell transplantation. The sample taken for sequencing was blood, either unsorted or a sorted T cell fraction (not recorded which). The receptor was isolated from a human donor who was either an allogeneic HSCT recipient or a stem cell or donor lymphocyte infusion donor (not recorded which). It is not recorded whose cells these are; they may come from a transplant donor. This chain joins TRBV6-5 and TRBJ1-2, with 8 bases fitting TRBD1. The CDR3: CASSYEVTGGISGYTF. Written as DNA, the CDR3 is TGTGCCAGCAGTTACGAGGTTACAGGGGGTATTAGTGGCTACACCTTC.